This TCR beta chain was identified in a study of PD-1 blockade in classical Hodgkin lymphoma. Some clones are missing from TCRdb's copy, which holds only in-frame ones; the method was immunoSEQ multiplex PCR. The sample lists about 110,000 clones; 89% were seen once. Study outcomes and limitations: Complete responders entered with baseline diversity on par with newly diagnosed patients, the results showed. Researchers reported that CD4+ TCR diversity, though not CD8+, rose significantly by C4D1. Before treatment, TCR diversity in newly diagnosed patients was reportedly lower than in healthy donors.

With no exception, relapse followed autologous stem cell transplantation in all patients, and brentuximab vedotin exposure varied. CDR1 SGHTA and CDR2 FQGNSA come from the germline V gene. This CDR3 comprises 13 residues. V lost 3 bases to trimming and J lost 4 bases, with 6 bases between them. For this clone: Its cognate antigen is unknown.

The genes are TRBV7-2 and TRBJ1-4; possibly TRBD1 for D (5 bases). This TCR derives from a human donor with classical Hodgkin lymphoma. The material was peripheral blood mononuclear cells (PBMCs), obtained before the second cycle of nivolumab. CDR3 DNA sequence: TGTGCCAGCAGCTTTAGGGGTAATGAAAAACTGTTTTTT. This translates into CASSFRGNEKLFF.